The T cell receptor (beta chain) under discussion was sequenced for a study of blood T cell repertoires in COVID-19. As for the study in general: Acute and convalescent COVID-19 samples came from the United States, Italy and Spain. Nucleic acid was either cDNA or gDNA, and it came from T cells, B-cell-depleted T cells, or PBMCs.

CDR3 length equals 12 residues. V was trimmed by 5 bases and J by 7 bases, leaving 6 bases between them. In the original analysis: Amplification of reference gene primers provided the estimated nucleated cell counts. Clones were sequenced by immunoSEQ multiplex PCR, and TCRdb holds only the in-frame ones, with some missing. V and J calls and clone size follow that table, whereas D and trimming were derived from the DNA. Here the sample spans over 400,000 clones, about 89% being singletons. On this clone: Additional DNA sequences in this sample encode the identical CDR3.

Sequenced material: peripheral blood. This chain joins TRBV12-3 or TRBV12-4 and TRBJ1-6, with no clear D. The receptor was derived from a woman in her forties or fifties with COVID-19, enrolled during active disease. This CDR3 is CASSPGNSPLHF. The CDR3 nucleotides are TGTGCCAGCAGTCCGGGGAATTCACCCCTCCACTTT.